The 14 T cell receptor beta chains presented below share a single source sample, sequenced in a study of identical twins. MiXCR, run by TCRdb on the 5' RACE reads, gives a single entry per CDR3 protein. This repertoire shows about 480,000 distinct CDR3 sequences, 14% found once; its top ten account for around 0.57%. These data were likewise used in another study, on yellow fever vaccine responses in identical twins.

Sample: CD4+ T cells sorted from blood. These receptors were taken from a woman between 18 and 30 years old in good health.

The chain employs TRBV12-3 or TRBV12-4 and TRBJ2-1, with 7 bases fitting TRBD2. V shed 5 bases and J 3 bases; nucleotides not matched to a gene: 1. This CDR3 has 13 residues. CDR3 nucleotides: TGTGCCAGCAGTGCTAGCGGCTACAATGAGCAGTTCTTC. It encodes CASSASGYNEQFF.

The chain has TRBV7-8 and TRBJ2-2; D may be TRBD1 (6 bases). Germline V lookup: CDR1 SGHVS, CDR2 FQNEAQ. Trimming removed 0 bases from V and 6 bases from J, with 14 bases in between. CDR3 length: 16 residues. The DNA of the CDR3 is TGTGCCAGCAGCTTAGCGTTTTTACAGGGCCCCGGGGAGCTGTTTTTT. Encoded protein: CASSLAFLQGPGELFF. Full variable domain (remainder filled in from reference TRBV7-8 and TRBJ2-2): GAGVSQSPRYKVAKRGQDVALRCDPISGHVSLFWYQQALGQGPEFLTYFQNEAQLDKSGLPSDRFFAERPEGSVSTLKIQRTQQEDSAVYLCASSLAFLQGPGELFFGEGSRLTVL.

This clonotype was found a few times. This sequence joins TRBV3-1 and TRBJ1-2, with D unclear. Looked up from germline, CDR1 is LGHDT and CDR2 is YNNKEL (reference sequence). This CDR3 region has 14 residues. With 1 base removed from V and 6 bases from J, the gap between germline ends came to 12 bases. The CDR3 DNA follows: TGTGCCAGCAGCCAAGTTTGGGAGGGAGATGGCTACACCTTC. This encodes CASSQVWEGDGYTF. The entire variable domain, with the rest obtained from reference TRBV3-1 and TRBJ1-2, is as follows: DTAVSQTPKYLVTQMGNDKSIKCEQNLGHDTMYWYKQDSKKFLKIMFSYNNKELIINETVPNRFSPKSPDKAHLNLHINSLELGDSAVYFCASSQVWEGDGYTFGSGTRLTVV.

Ten or more counts support this clonotype. The chain uses TRBV4-3 and TRBJ2-4; D might be TRBD1 or TRBD2, each matching 5 bases. Germline-derived CDR1 and CDR2 are LGHNA and YSLEER. The CDR3 consists of 17 residues. Trimming stripped 0 bases from V and 0 bases from J, with 12 bases between. The CDR3 reads CASSQDLGVLAKNIQYF. In DNA, the CDR3 is TGCGCCAGCAGCCAAGATCTGGGGGTCCTAGCCAAAAACATTCAGTACTTC.

The V and J genes are TRBV7-9 and TRBJ2-3; D is undetermined. CDR3 length: 16 amino acids. Germline V lookup: CDR1 SEHNR, CDR2 FQNEAQ (reference sequence). With 1 base removed from V and 0 bases from J, the gap between germline ends came to 11 bases. DNA for the CDR3: TGTGCCAGCAGCTTAGAGGCCAGCCTAAGCACAGATACGCAGTATTTT. This sequence encodes CASSLEASLSTDTQYF. The entire variable domain, with the rest obtained from reference TRBV7-9 and TRBJ2-3, is as follows: DTGVSQNPRHKITKRGQNVTFRCDPISEHNRLYWYRQTLGQGPEFLTYFQNEAQLEKSRLLSDRFSAERPKGSFSTLEIQRTEQGDSAMYLCASSLEASLSTDTQYFGPGTRLTVL.

The rearrangement links TRBV7-9 to TRBJ2-1; D assignment may be TRBD1 or TRBD2 (6 bases each). There are 12 residues in the CDR3. Germline V lookup: CDR1 SEHNR, CDR2 FQNEAQ (reference sequence). Trimming took 0 bases from V and 12 from J, leaving 9 bases between them. The CDR3 region has the DNA TGTGCCAGCAGCTTAGCCGGGGGCGTGCAGTTCTTC. Translating it yields CASSLAGGVQFF.

The V gene is TRBV2, the J gene TRBJ2-3; 9 positions match TRBD2. Germline V gives CDR1 SNHLY, CDR2 FYNNEI. The CDR3 is made up of 17 amino acids. Losses at the gene ends were 11 bases for V and 4 bases for J; bases not matched to a gene: 19. CDR3 sequence (DNA): TGTGCCTTCAGTGTCCCTGGAGCGGGCGGGGGGGCAGATACGCAGTATTTT. It encodes CAFSVPGAGGGADTQYF.

The chain links TRBV4-2 to TRBJ2-5; 9 nucleotides align to TRBD2. Germline assignment: CDR1 LGHNA and CDR2 YNFKEQ. The J segment lost 5 bases and the V segment lost 1 base, leaving 8 bases of the junction unmatched. The CDR3 is made up of 16 amino acids. The CDR3 nucleotides are TGTGCCAGCAGCCAAGCCGGGACTAGCCTCTCTGAGACCCAGTACTTC. Its protein is CASSQAGTSLSETQYF.

The rearrangement joins TRBV6-1 to TRBJ1-5, with a weak D call TRBD1 (5 bases). Trimming cost V 5 bases and J 7 bases, with 18 bases left between them. The germline V gene encodes CDR1 MNHNS and CDR2 SASEGT. The CDR3 runs 15 residues. The CDR3 sequence is CASSPGRTGGQPQHF. For the CDR3, the DNA is TGTGCCAGCAGTCCCGGACGGACCGGGGGACAGCCCCAGCATTTT.

This clonotype was seen many times. The V gene is TRBV29-1, the J gene TRBJ2-7; D is possibly TRBD1 (6 bases). There are 13 residues in the CDR3. Germline values: CDR1 SQVTM, CDR2 ANQGSEA. Trimming shortened V by 5 bases and J by 3 bases, and 14 bases separated the two germline ends. The CDR3 loop reads CSVSGTLLYEQYF. CDR3 bases: TGCAGCGTTTCCGGGACACTCCTCTACGAGCAGTACTTC.

This sequence joins TRBV18 and TRBJ2-7; 8 bases fit TRBD1. The V segment lost 3 bases and the J segment 10 bases; nucleotides outside the gene matches: 11. The germline CDR1 and CDR2 sequences are KGHSH and LQKENI. CDR3 size: 14 residues. The CDR3 bases are TGTGCCAGCTCACCCGAGGACAGGGTTGTGGGCCAGTACTTC. Translated, it gives CASSPEDRVVGQYF.

This clonotype was seen only a few times. The V call is TRBV27, the J call TRBJ2-1; D possibly corresponds to TRBD2 (5 bases). CDR3 length: 15 amino acids. V was cut by 6 bases and J by 4 bases, with 16 bases left in between. Germline values: CDR1 MNHEY, CDR2 SMNVEV (reference sequence). The CDR3: CASRPSGGEYNEQFF. In DNA, the CDR3 is TGTGCCAGCAGGCCGAGCGGAGGAGAGTACAATGAGCAGTTCTTC.

This clonotype was observed many times. J is TRBJ1-5 and V is TRBV12-3 or TRBV12-4; 10 bases match TRBD1. This CDR3 contains 15 residues. V gave up 6 bases and J gave up 3 bases; unmatched junction bases: 5. The CDR3 nucleotides read TGTGCCAGCAGACCGACAGGGGGCTCCAATCAGCCCCAGCATTTT. Translated: CASRPTGGSNQPQHF.

The chain couples TRBV20-1 to TRBJ2-3; D is undetermined. Germline CDR1 DFQATT, CDR2 SNEGSKA (reference sequence). The CDR3 sequence is 11 residues long. V was clipped by 4 bases and J by 3 bases, with 5 bases between them. Here the CDR3 reads CSAILTDTQYF. CDR3 nucleotide sequence: TGCAGTGCTATCCTAACAGATACGCAGTATTTT.